These 21 T cell receptor beta chains were all obtained from the same sample, sequenced in a study of beta chain features in type 1 diabetes. Study findings and constraints: In all four CD4+ subsets, TCRB CDR3 length was significantly, moderately reduced in type 1 diabetes.

The investigators reverse transcribed all of the isolated RNA, so they sequenced expressed TCRB transcripts. The repertoire was sequenced with immunoSEQ multiplex PCR; TCRdb's copy has only in-frame clones and lacks some. The sample records over 300,000 clones, roughly 8.8% being singletons. Antigens of these TCRs are unknown. Sequences were obtained from central memory CD4+ T cells from blood. These receptors all stem from a man aged 30 to 39 with type 1 diabetes.

Only a few counts were recorded for this clone. The chain combines TRBV10-3 with TRBJ1-1; D unresolved. CDR3 size: 14 residues. Germline V lookup: CDR1 ENHRY, CDR2 SYGVKD. Trimming removed 1 base at V and 0 bases at J, with 6 bases between. Written as DNA, the CDR3 is TGTGCCATCAGTGAGTTAGCAATGAACACTGAAGCTTTCTTT. Translation: CAISELAMNTEAFF.

This clone was counted between two and nine times. V is TRBV9 and J is TRBJ1-6, with D maybe TRBD1 (5 bases). The CDR3 is 14 residues long. Germline values: CDR1 SGDLS, CDR2 YYNGEE. V was pared by 1 base and J by 8 bases, with 10 bases between. This CDR3 is CASSVQGRDSPLHF. CDR3 bases: TGTGCCAGCAGCGTACAGGGTAGGGATTCACCCCTCCACTTT.

This clone came up a few times. V gene TRBV30 combines with J gene TRBJ2-1; unclear D gene. From germline, CDR1 is GTSNPN and CDR2 SVGIG (reference sequence). The CDR3 has 13 residues. V lost 0 bases, J lost 9 bases, and 12 bases lay in between. The DNA for the CDR3 is TGTGCCTGGAGTGTACTTGCGGAAAGTGAGCAGTTCTTC. Translation: CAWSVLAESEQFF.

This clone was seen more than once but under ten times. The genes are TRBV30 and TRBJ2-5; tentatively, D is TRBD2 (5 bases). The CDR3 covers 14 residues. The V and J ends lost 5 bases and 5 bases respectively, with 18 bases between them. CDR1 and CDR2 (germline): GTSNPN, SVGIG (reference sequence). The CDR3 is CAWVPDWSSETQYF. The CDR3 DNA reads as TGTGCCTGGGTTCCGGACTGGTCAAGTGAGACCCAGTACTTC.

This clone was observed a handful of times. V gene TRBV7-9 combines with J gene TRBJ1-5, with D maybe TRBD1 (6 bases). This CDR3 has 16 residues. The germline gives CDR1 SEHNR, CDR2 FQNEAQ (reference sequence). Trimming stripped 5 bases from V and 6 bases from J, with 20 bases between. The CDR3 loop is CASSLGSGAGGQPQHF. Here the CDR3 DNA reads TGTGCCAGCAGCCTCGGGTCAGGGGCCGGGGGTCAGCCCCAGCATTTT.

This clone was found a few times. V is TRBV6-6 and J is TRBJ2-5, with D maybe TRBD2 (6 bases). The CDR3 totals 15 residues. Deletions cut 7 bases from V and 5 bases from J, with 20 bases between. Germline V gives CDR1 MNHNY, CDR2 SVGAGI (reference sequence). The CDR3 sequence: CASTDTGDSFETQYF. The CDR3 DNA follows: TGTGCCAGCACCGACACGGGGGATTCATTCGAGACCCAGTACTTC.

This clone was found a few times. The chain recombines TRBV9 with TRBJ2-3; 9 bases line up with TRBD2. Trimming took 0 bases from V and 4 from J; bases not matched to a gene: 6. Per the germline V gene, CDR1 is SGDLS and CDR2 is YYNGEE. This CDR3 is 16 amino acids long. This chain's CDR3 is CASSVVSGGSPDTQYF. The CDR3 DNA reads as TGTGCCAGCAGCGTAGTCAGCGGGGGGTCACCAGATACGCAGTATTTT.

This clone was seen more than once but under ten times. This chain links TRBV9 with TRBJ2-3, with a tentative D call TRBD2 (6 bases). Germline assignment: CDR1 SGDLS and CDR2 YYNGEE. The CDR3 is 15 residues long. With 0 bases removed from V and 2 bases from J, the gap between germline ends came to 10 bases. CDR3: CASSVGSGNTDTQYF. The CDR3 DNA is TGTGCCAGCAGCGTAGGTAGCGGTAACACAGATACGCAGTATTTT. The full variable domain, rest sourced from reference TRBV9 and TRBJ2-3, is DSGVTQTPKHLITATGQRVTLRCSPRSGDLSVYWYQQSLDQGLQFLIQYYNGEERAKGNILERFSAQQFPDLHSELNLSSLELGDSALYFCASSVGSGNTDTQYFGPGTRLTVL.

At least ten counts were recorded for this clone. This rearrangement joins TRBV7-2 to TRBJ2-3; 7 nucleotides line up with TRBD2. The CDR3 has 15 amino acids. The germline gives CDR1 SGHTA, CDR2 FQGNSA. V shed 1 base, J shed 1 base, and the junction held 2 bases outside the gene matches. As DNA, the CDR3 is TGTGCCAGCAGCTTAGGCGGGGGTGGCACAGATACGCAGTATTTT. It is translated as CASSLGGGGTDTQYF.

This clone has more than one count but fewer than ten. This sequence joins TRBV6-6 and TRBJ1-6, with D unresolved. The ends were cut back, 4 bases at V and 0 bases at J, with 10 bases in the middle. The CDR3 consists of 16 residues. Germline V CDR1 and CDR2: MNHNY, SVGAGI (reference sequence). The CDR3 coding sequence is TGTGCCAGCAGTTCCGGAACGAGCTCCTATAATTCACCCCTCCACTTT. This sequence encodes CASSSGTSSYNSPLHF.

This clone was detected only a few times. The same CDR3 also results from other DNA sequences found in this sample. The chain recombines TRBV5-1 with TRBJ1-1, with D maybe TRBD1 (5 bases). CDR3 length equals 14 residues. V was shortened by 0 bases and J by 5 bases, with 11 bases between the two germline ends. Germline CDR1 reads SGHRS; CDR2 reads YFSETQ. The CDR3 DNA reads TGCGCCAGCAGCTTGGCTGGGGGTGGGACTGAAGCTTTCTTT. Its translation is CASSLAGGGTEAFF.

This clone was found a few times. The chain is built from TRBV29-1 and TRBJ2-1; 9 bases map to TRBD1. With V trimmed by 6 bases and J by 5 bases, 8 bases remained unmatched. The CDR3 extends over 14 amino acids. Germline loops: CDR1 SQVTM, CDR2 ANQGSEA. The CDR3 DNA reads as TGCAGCGTCGTAGGACAGGGGTTCGACAATGAGCAGTTCTTC. Amino acids: CSVVGQGFDNEQFF.

This clone has a handful of counts. The CDR3 region is CASSLGGSGGYEQYF. The CDR3 DNA sequence: TGTGCCAGCAGCTTAGGAGGGTCCGGGGGGTACGAGCAGTACTTC. V is TRBV11-2 and J is TRBJ2-5; 7 bases map to TRBD2. TRBJ2-7 explains the end of the DNA better; the J call may be wrong. The CDR3 totals 15 residues. The germline V gene has CDR1 SGHAT and CDR2 FQNNGV.

This clone occurred many times. This chain connects TRBV27 to TRBJ2-7; maybe TRBD1 (6 bases). The CDR3 totals 13 residues. The germline CDR1 and CDR2 sequences are MNHEY and SMNVEV (reference sequence). Trimming pared 8 bases from V and 6 bases from J, leaving 17 bases between. This CDR3 is CASGGLQGREQYF. The CDR3 DNA reads as TGTGCCAGCGGAGGCCTTCAGGGGCGCGAGCAGTACTTC.

This clone was recorded a few times. The CDR3 nucleotides read TGTGCCTGGACCACCCATCAGGGTTTCGGAAACACCATATATTTT. This translates into CAWTTHQGFGNTIYF. The chain joins TRBV30 to TRBJ1-3; the D gene is possibly TRBD1 (5 bases). With 4 bases removed from V and 4 bases from J, the gap between germline ends came to 17 bases. CDR3 size: 15 residues. CDR1 and CDR2 from the germline V gene are GTSNPN and SVGIG (reference sequence).

This clone was seen a handful of times. The V call is TRBV11-2, the J call TRBJ1-1; 7 bases are a match to TRBD1. The CDR3 spans 14 residues. The V segment lost 1 base and the J segment 5 bases; nucleotides outside the gene matches: 4. The V gene's germline CDR1 is SGHAT and CDR2 FQNNGV. The CDR3 nucleotides read TGTGCCAGCAGCTTAGCTCAGGGGGGAACTGAAGCTTTCTTT. Translating gives CASSLAQGGTEAFF.

With respect to this clone: Other DNA sequences in this specimen translate into the identical CDR3. The gene calls are TRBV25-1 and TRBJ2-1, with D perhaps being TRBD1 or TRBD2 (5 bases each). V dropped 1 base and J dropped 3 bases, with 10 bases sitting between them. The CDR3 contains 15 residues. Germline CDR1 and CDR2: MGHDK and SYGVNS. CDR3 region: CASSESRGDYNEQFF. Here the CDR3 DNA reads TGTGCCAGCAGTGAATCCCGAGGGGACTACAATGAGCAGTTCTTC.

This clone has only a few counts. The chain is built from TRBV6-5 and TRBJ2-6, with 11 bases matching TRBD1. The CDR3 sequence is 14 residues long. Losses at the gene ends were 5 bases for V and 9 bases for J; bases not matched to a gene: 3. Looked up from germline, CDR1 is MNHEY and CDR2 is SVGAGI. This CDR3 is CASSRTGGVNVLTF. The CDR3 DNA reads TGTGCCAGCAGTCGGACAGGGGGCGTCAACGTCCTGACTTTC.

V usage is TRBV9 and J usage is TRBJ2-3, with D uncertain. V lost 4 bases, J lost 4 bases, and 10 bases lay in between. This CDR3 is 13 amino acids long. Germline V gene lookup returns CDR1 SGDLS and CDR2 YYNGEE. The CDR3 nucleotides read TGTGCCAGCAGCCCGTGGACGTCAGATACGCAGTATTTT. It is translated as CASSPWTSDTQYF.

At least ten counts were recorded for this clone. The chain couples TRBV6-6 to TRBJ2-3; the D is unclear. Trimming removed 4 bases at V and 6 bases at J, with 5 bases between. The CDR3 has 11 amino acids. Germline-derived CDR1 and CDR2 are MNHNY and SVGAGI (reference sequence). The CDR3, as DNA: TGTGCCAGCAGTTCCAGGGATACGCAGTATTTT. It is translated as CASSSRDTQYF.

In this sample, this clone turned up many times. V usage is TRBV19 and J usage is TRBJ2-3; 8 nucleotides agree with TRBD2. The CDR3 sequence is 14 residues long. V gave up 5 bases and J gave up 4 bases; unmatched junction bases: 5. Germline V gives CDR1 LNHDA, CDR2 SQIVND (reference sequence). CDR3 residues: CASSLTSASDTQYF. CDR3 nucleotide sequence: TGTGCCAGTAGTCTGACTAGCGCGTCAGATACGCAGTATTTT.